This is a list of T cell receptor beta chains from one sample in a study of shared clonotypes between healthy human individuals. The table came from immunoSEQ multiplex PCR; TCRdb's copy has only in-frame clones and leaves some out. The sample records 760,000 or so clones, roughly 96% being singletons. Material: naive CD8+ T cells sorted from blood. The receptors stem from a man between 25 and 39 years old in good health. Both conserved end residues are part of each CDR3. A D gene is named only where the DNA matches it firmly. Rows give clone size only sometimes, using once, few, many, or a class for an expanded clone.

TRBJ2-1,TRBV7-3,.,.,TGTGCCAGCAGCCCGAGACACTTAGTCAATGAGCAGTTCTTC,CASSPRHLVNEQFF
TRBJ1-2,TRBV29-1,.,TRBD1,TGCAGCGTTGAAGCACCCGTCCCCGGGCAGGGGGAGTACTATGGCTACACCTTC,CSVEAPVPGQGEYYGYTF
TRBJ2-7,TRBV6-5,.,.,TGTGCCAGCAGTTACCTCGGGAACTACGAGCAGTACTTC,CASSYLGNYEQYF
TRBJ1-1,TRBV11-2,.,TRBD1,TGTGCCAGCAGCTCATACCCGGATGACAGGGGGAAGAACACTGAAGCTTTCTTT,CASSSYPDDRGKNTEAFF
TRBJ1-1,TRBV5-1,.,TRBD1,TGCGCCAGCAGCTTGGGACAGGGGGCGCCTGAAGCTTTCTTT,CASSLGQGAPEAFF
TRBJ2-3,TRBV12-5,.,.,TGTGCTAGTGGTTGGGGGACAGATACGCAGTATTTT,CASGWGTDTQYF
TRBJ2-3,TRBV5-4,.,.,TGTGCCAGCAGTGCCGTGGGGTTGGGGGATACGCAGTATTTT,CASSAVGLGDTQYF
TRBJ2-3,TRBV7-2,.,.,TGTGCCAGCAGCCGGACGGGGTTTAGCACAGATACGCAGTATTTT,CASSRTGFSTDTQYF
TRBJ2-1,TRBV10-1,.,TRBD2,TGCGCCAGCAGTGGCGGACTAGCGGGCTCCTACAATGAGCAGTTCTTC,CASSGGLAGSYNEQFF
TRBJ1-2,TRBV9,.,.,TGTGCCAGCAGCGAGGGGACATCGGATATCTATGGCTACACCTTC,CASSEGTSDIYGYTF
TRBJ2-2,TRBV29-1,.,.,TGCAGCGCCTCCGGGACAAACACCGGGGAGCTGTTTTTT,CSASGTNTGELFF
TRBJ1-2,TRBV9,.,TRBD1,TGTGCCAGCAGCGTAGAAGGGACAGAAGCTAACTATGGCTACACCTTC,CASSVEGTEANYGYTF
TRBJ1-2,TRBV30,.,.,TGTGCCTGGAGTCCTCTCAGGGACGGTAACTATGGCTACACCTTC,CAWSPLRDGNYGYTF
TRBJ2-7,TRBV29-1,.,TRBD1,TGCAGCGTTGAAGAAGACAGGGGGCGATCACTCGAGCAGTACTTC,CSVEEDRGRSLEQYF
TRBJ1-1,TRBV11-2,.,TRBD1,TGTGCCATCCGGACAGGGGGGACTGAAGCTTTCTTT,CAIRTGGTEAFF
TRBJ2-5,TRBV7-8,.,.,TGTGCCAGCAGCTTACGGGCAGGGGCTGGAGAGACCCAGTACTTC,CASSLRAGAGETQYF
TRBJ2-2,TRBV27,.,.,TGTGCCAGCAGTCCCCATTTATCGGCGGAGCTGTTTTTT,CASSPHLSAELFF
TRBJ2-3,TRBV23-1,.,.,TGCGCCAGCAGTCAATCCACAGGGATCACAGATACGCAGTATTTT,CASSQSTGITDTQYF
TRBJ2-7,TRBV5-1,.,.,TGCGCCAGCCGGGTCTCGGAGGGCCTCCGGTACGAGCAGTACTTC,CASRVSEGLRYEQYF
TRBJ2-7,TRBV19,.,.,TGTGCCAGTAGTATACATACGTGGAGTCCGAACGAGCAGTACTTC,CASSIHTWSPNEQYF
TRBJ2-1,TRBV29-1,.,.,TGCAGCGTTGAACAGAGCTCCTACAATGAGCAGTTCTTC,CSVEQSSYNEQFF
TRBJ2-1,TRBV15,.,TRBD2,TGTGCCACCAGCAGAGATCGAGCGGGAGTATTTAATGAGCAGTTCTTC,CATSRDRAGVFNEQFF
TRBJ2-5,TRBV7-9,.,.,TGTGCCAGCAGCTTGGGGCAAGAGACTCAGTACTTC,CASSLGQETQYF
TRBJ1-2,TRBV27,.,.,TGTGCCAGCAGTTTAAGGGTCTCCGGGGTCGGCTATGGCTACACCTTC,CASSLRVSGVGYGYTF
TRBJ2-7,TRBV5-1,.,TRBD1,TGCGCCAGCAGCTTGGGTGGACAGGGGGCGGACGAGCAGTACTTC,CASSLGGQGADEQYF
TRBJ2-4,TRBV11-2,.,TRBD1,TGTGCCAGCAGCACCACGACAGGGGGTGCCAAAAACATTCAGTACTTC,CASSTTTGGAKNIQYF
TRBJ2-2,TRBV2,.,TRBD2,TGTGCCAGCAGTGGACTAGCGGGATCGGGTTTCACCGGGGAGCTGTTTTTT,CASSGLAGSGFTGELFF
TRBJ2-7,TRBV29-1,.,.,TGCAGCGCCCGTGGAAGCTCCTACGAGCAGTACTTC,CSARGSSYEQYF
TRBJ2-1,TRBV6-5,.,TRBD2,TGTGCCAGCAGTCACCGACTAGCGGGAGATACTGAGCAGTTCTTC,CASSHRLAGDTEQFF
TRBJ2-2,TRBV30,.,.,TGTGCCTGGAGTGTAGTGCTGAACACCGGGGAGCTGTTTTTT,CAWSVVLNTGELFF
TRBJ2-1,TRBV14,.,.,TGTGCCAGCAGCCAAGATGGAGTTGGGCAGTTCTTC,CASSQDGVGQFF
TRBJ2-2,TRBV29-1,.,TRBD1,TGCAGCATATCCGGGACAGCGAACACCGGGGAGCTGTTTTTT,CSISGTANTGELFF
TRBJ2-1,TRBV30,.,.,TGTGCCTGGAGTGGGGGGCACTACAATGAGCAGTTCTTC,CAWSGGHYNEQFF
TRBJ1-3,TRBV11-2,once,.,TGTGCCAGCAGCGGGGACACCTCTGGAAACACCATATATTTT,CASSGDTSGNTIYF
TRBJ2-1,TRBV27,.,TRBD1,TGTGCCAGCAGTTTAGGGACAGGGGCGCGCAATGAGCAGTTCTTC,CASSLGTGARNEQFF